This entry describes one T cell receptor beta chain. This clonotype appeared a few times. It has no known antigen specificity. Base qualities are not at hand, and no much larger clone is one base apart. The method was 5' RACE. Sequencing took place on an Illumina HiSeq 2500. A second PCR of roughly 7 to 11 cycles was performed with a sample-barcoded 5' primer and a J-beta primer mix. Each TCR beta cDNA molecule received a unique molecular identifier from a template-switch 5' adaptor carrying 12 random nucleotides. At least 3 million CDR3-containing paired-end reads were obtained from each sample. First-strand cDNA synthesis was performed from all RNA using the Mint cDNA synthesis kit, with priming by a TRBC-specific oligonucleotide. Following uracil-DNA glycosylase treatment, a first 18-cycle PCR with universal primers M1SS and BC2_uni_R was performed on all cDNA. As for the original processing: Normalization of each sample was performed by random selection of 1 million high-quality reads, each carrying a distinct molecular identifier. Reads sharing molecular identifiers were discarded rather than binned into consensus sequences. MiTCR, set to a Q25 quality threshold and the strictest error-elimination algorithm, was used for CDR3 identification, clonotype clustering and error correction. Lower-bound total TCR beta diversity was estimated with a nonparametric unseen species model using Euler transformation. TCRdb cleaned the public reads at Q25 with fastp, built clones with MiXCR and kept in-frame beta chains. Every distinct CDR3 protein forms one entry, paired with its most common genes and DNA. The V and J calls, along with clone size, are taken from TCRdb and not from the paper's own processing. In all, the sample holds roughly 800,000 distinct CDR3 sequences, and about three fifths of those were seen once. The ten largest clones capture roughly 22% of the sample.

The 40 or so donors, aged about 6 to 95 years, were systemically healthy Caucasian individuals from Russia. Each donor gave around 9.8 milliliters of peripheral blood, collected into EDTA-treated Vacutainer tubes. Ficoll-Paque density-gradient centrifugation was used to isolate PBMCs, with at least 6 million obtained per sample. Total RNA was extracted from PBMCs with Trizol reagent, with at least 6 micrograms obtained per sample. Naive CD45RAhigh/CD27high T cell percentages were measured by flow cytometry on a PBMC aliquot from every donor. V is pruned by 2 bases and J by 3 bases, leaving 6 bases of the junction without a gene match. From the cysteine up to the phenylalanine, the CDR3 has a length of 15 residues. Just the 45-base CDR3 DNA is kept, in frame starting at base 1. CDR1 and CDR2 are drawn from the germline V gene (reference sequence): DFQATT, SNEGSKA. These data originate in a study of blood T cells in healthy people across ages (dated by TCRdb to 2015 to 2017). Study-level background: Template switching captured roughly one uniquely barcoded TCR beta cDNA molecule per two T cells in model experiments. Four age groups were formed from the donors: young (average about 16 years), middle-aged (approximately 40), aged (under 70) and long-lived (82). Using the same blood draw, the study looked at two additional independent replicas of 1 million unique cDNA reads for two donors, one aged 18 to 29 and the other aged 80 or older. The study measured age-related changes in TCR beta repertoire diversity using deep sequencing normalized with unique cDNA molecular identifiers. Donors of different ages were randomly distributed across sequencing lanes to avoid experimental bias.

Paper-wide results and their limitations: Compared with the aged group, the long-lived group had more naive CD4+ T cells, fewer expanded clones and increased TCR diversity, suggesting age selection. Bulk unsorted PBMC profiling prevented conclusive comparison of naive and antigen-experienced compartments. Total diversity estimates from one million sequenced T cells were considered lower bounds and underestimates. Because the CMV infection status of the donors was unknown, age-related changes in expanded clonotypes may potentially have been confounded. As age increased, observed TCR beta diversity per million T cells dropped in a roughly linear way, and a significant reduction was already evident by age about 40. There was a strong correlation between observed TCR beta diversity and the percentage of naive T cells measured by flow cytometry.

The sequencing input was blood. The TCR comes from a man aged 25 to 45 in good health. The rearrangement combines TRBV20-1 with TRBJ2-4, with 8 bases matching TRBD2. The base sequence is TGCAGTGCTAGAACGCCCGGGGGGGACAAAAACATTCAGTACTTC. Translation gives CSARTPGGDKNIQYF.